This T cell receptor (beta chain) was identified in a study of CD8+CD57+ T cells in acquired aplastic anemia. Looking at the study overall: Quantities of DNA derived from sorted CD4+ and CD8+ cells averaged around 3 ug. Researchers reported that healthy donors averaged around 10 million reads for CD4+ cells. Study results and caveats: Patients had twenty-nine CD8+ CDR3 sequences in common with controls (the shared set).

Genomic DNA constituted the template upon which TCR beta VDJ and CDR3 profiling was performed. Each CDR3 protein gets one entry after TCRdb re-called the reads with MiXCR. Of a few hundred thousand distinct CDR3 sequences in the sample, over 55% were seen once. With respect to this clonotype: The antigen is undetermined.

V was cut by 6 bases and J by 4 bases, with 19 bases left in between. Germline V lookup: CDR1 ENHRY, CDR2 SYGVKD. The CDR3 is made up of 16 amino acids. This receptor was identified in a human donor in good health. This chain links TRBV10-3 with TRBJ1-5; weak D call: TRBD1 (6 bases). The sequenced material came from sorted CD4+, CD8+, or CD8+CD57+ T cells (not recorded which) from PBMCs. CDR3 nucleotides: TGTGCCATCAGCGAGCAGGGGAACCTAAGGAATCAGCCCCAGCATTTT. It codes for CAISEQGNLRNQPQHF.